The subject of this entry is one T cell receptor (beta chain). The antigen is undetermined. The authors reverse transcribed all of the isolated RNA, so sequencing captured expressed TCRB transcripts. The method was immunoSEQ multiplex PCR; TCRdb's version includes in-frame clones alone and lacks a portion of them. The table records a few hundred thousand clones, more than 12% of them present only once. This record belongs to a study of beta chain features in type 1 diabetes. The V and J ends lost 6 bases and 5 bases, in that order; junction bases with no gene match: 2. This CDR3 comprises 11 residues. CDR1 and CDR2 from the germline V gene are DFQATT and SNEGSKA (reference sequence). Study-wide points: Unsettled here was the matter of whether HLA type influences TCRB rearrangement.

This TCR came from a woman younger than 35 in good health. Sequencing was done on a sample of naive CD4+ T cells from blood. The V call is TRBV20-1, the J call TRBJ2-7; 9 nucleotides align to TRBD2. CDR3 in DNA: TGCAGTGCCATAGCGGGAGACGAGCAGTACTTC. Amino acids: CSAIAGDEQYF.